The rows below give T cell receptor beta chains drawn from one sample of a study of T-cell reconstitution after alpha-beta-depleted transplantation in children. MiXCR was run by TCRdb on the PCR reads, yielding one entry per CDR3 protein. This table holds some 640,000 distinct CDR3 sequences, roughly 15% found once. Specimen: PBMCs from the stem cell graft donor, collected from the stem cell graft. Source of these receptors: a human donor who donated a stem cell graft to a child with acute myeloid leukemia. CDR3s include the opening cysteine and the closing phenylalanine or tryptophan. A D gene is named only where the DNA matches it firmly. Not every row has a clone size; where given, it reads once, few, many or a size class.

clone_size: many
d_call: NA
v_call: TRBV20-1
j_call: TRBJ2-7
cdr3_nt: TGCAGTGCTAGAGATGTGGAGTCCTACGAGCAGTACTTC
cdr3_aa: CSARDVESYEQYF

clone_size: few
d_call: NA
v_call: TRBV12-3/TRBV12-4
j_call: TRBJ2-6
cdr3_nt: TGTGCCAGCCAACCCCGGGGGCAGGGGCATCTAAGTGGGGCCAACGTCCTGACTTTC
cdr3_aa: CASQPRGQGHLSGANVLTF

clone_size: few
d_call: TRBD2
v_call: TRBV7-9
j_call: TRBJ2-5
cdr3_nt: TGTGCCAGCAGCTTAGGGGGAGGTAGCGGGGCTCAAGAGACCCAGTACTTC
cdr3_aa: CASSLGGGSGAQETQYF

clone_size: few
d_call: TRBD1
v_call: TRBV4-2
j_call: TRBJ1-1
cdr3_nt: TGTGCCAGCAGCCAAGTAACAGGGGTGTTGGACACTGAAGCTTTCTTT
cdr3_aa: CASSQVTGVLDTEAFF

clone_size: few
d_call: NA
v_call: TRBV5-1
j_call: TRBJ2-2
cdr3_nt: TGCGCCAGCAGCCTCCGGGACATGAACACCGGGGAGCTGTTTTTT
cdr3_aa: CASSLRDMNTGELFF

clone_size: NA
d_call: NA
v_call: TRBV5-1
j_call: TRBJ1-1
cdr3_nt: TGCGCCAGCAGCTCGGGGGGGTGGGGTACTGAAGCTTTCTTT
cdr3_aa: CASSSGGWGTEAFF

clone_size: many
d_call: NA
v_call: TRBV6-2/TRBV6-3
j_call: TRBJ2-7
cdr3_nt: TGTGCCAGCAGTTCCCCGCCAGGAGAAGCCTACGAGCAGTACTTC
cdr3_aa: CASSSPPGEAYEQYF

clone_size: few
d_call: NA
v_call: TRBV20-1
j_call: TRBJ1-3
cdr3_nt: TGCAGTGCTAGGGGTGGGGATTCGTTCTCTGGAAACACCATATATTTT
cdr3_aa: CSARGGDSFSGNTIYF

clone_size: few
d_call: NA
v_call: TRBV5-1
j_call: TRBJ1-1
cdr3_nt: TGCGCCAGCAGCTTAGCACAGGGAGGTTTCCCGAACACTGAAGCTTTCTTT
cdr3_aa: CASSLAQGGFPNTEAFF

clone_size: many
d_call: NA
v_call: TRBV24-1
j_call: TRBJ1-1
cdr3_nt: TGTGCCACCAGTGACCTTTATGAGGGGGCTTTCTTT
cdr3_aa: CATSDLYEGAFF

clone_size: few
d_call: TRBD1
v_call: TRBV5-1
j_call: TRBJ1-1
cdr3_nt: TGCGCCAGCAGCGGCACAGGGGGCAGAGAAGCTTTCTTT
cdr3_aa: CASSGTGGREAFF